This entry features one T cell receptor (beta chain) sequence. What it binds is not known. One end of the junction is discordant with germline, which a read error may explain. Other DNA sequences in the same sample also yield this CDR3. Germline lookup yields CDR1 SGHRS and CDR2 YFSETQ. The CDR3 length is 11 residues. The data are from a study of T cells in localized non-small cell lung cancer. General study findings and limits: Multi-region tumor sequencing was not done, so intratumor heterogeneity could not be excluded. There was an association of higher blood T cell density with longer overall survival. Maximal T cell clonality occurred in uninvolved adjacent lung, with tumor ranking below it.

Data came from immunoSEQ multiplex PCR; TCRdb stores just in-frame clones and leaves some out. The sample records 25,000 or so clones, roughly 87% being singletons. Sequencing used peripheral blood, obtained before any cancer treatment. This sequence originates from a male donor aged 60 or over with stage I lung adenocarcinoma. The gene calls are TRBV5-1 and TRBJ2-4; perhaps TRBD1 as D (6 bases). CDR3 DNA sequence: TGCGCCAGCAGCTTGGGGGACATTCAATACTTC. This codes for CASSLGDIQYF.